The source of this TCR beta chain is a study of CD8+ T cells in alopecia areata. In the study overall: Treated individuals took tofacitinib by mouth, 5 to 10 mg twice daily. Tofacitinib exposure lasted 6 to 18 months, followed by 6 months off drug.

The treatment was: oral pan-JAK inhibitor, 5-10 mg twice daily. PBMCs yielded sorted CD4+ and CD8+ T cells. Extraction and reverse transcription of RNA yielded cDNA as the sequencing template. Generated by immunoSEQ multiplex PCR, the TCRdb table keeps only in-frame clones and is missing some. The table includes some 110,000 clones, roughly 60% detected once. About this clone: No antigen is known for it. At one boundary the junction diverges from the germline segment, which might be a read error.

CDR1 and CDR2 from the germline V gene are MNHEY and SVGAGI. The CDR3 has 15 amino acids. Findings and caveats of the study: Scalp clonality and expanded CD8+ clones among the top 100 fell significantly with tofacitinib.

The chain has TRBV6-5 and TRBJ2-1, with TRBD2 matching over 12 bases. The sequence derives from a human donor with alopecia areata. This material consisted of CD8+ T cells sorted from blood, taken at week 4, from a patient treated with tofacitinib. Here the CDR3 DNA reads TGTGCCAGCAGTGACTCTAGCGGGGGGGCCAATGAGCAGTTCTTC. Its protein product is CASSDSSGGANEQFF.